The T cell receptor (beta chain) described here comes from a study of PD-1 blockade in classical Hodgkin lymphoma. Study results and caveats: Baseline diversity was lower in partial responders and progressors than complete responders. Prior therapy or disease activity may underlie the repertoire differences, whose causes remain undefined. When nivolumab was started under 1 year after ASCT, patients were excluded. TCR diversity at baseline was reported to be reduced in newly diagnosed patients relative to healthy donors.

Comment on this clone: Its specificity is unknown.

Documented time point: cycle 4 day 1 (C4D1), after five to seven weeks of nivolumab. Each and every patient relapsed after autologous stem cell transplantation, and patients got differing brentuximab vedotin exposure. The assay was immunoSEQ multiplex PCR, and TCRdb's table has in-frame clones only and misses some. The sample lists 75,000 to 100,000 clones; 90% to 95% were seen once. This CDR3 region has 16 residues. CDR1 is MDHEN and CDR2 is SYDVKM in the germline V gene. V trimming: 5 bases; J trimming: 0 bases; junction bases outside the gene matches: 5. The starting material was peripheral blood mononuclear cells (PBMCs), obtained before the fourth cycle of nivolumab. The clonotype comes from a human donor with classical Hodgkin lymphoma. The chain is built from TRBV28 and TRBJ1-5; 9 bases are shared with TRBD1. Here the CDR3 reads CASSQDRGYSNQPQHF. The CDR3 DNA follows: TGTGCCAGCAGTCAAGACAGGGGGTATAGCAATCAGCCCCAGCATTTT. Full variable domain (rest looked up from reference TRBV28 and TRBJ1-5): DVKVTQSSRYLVKRTGEKVFLECVQDMDHENMFWYRQDPGLGLRLIYFSYDVKMKEKGDIPEGYSVSREKKERFSLILESASTNQTSMYLCASSQDRGYSNQPQHFGDGTRLSIL.